Included here is one T cell receptor (beta chain) sequence, with context. The sample is drawn from a study of control samples from healthy donors and cancer patients. Here immunoSEQ multiplex PCR was the method, and the copy in TCRdb shows in-frame clones only, minus some. Of some 120,000 clones detected, approximately 92% appear once; the ten largest clones hold 0.55% to 0.6%. With 0 bases clipped from V and 4 bases from J, the junction kept 3 bases outside the gene matches. Germline CDR1 reads SGHTA; CDR2 reads FQGNSA. The CDR3 length is 15 residues. The chain couples TRBV7-2 to TRBJ2-7; 10 bases agree with TRBD1. Sequenced sample: PBMCs. The sequence came from a man older than 75 with head and neck cancer. This chain's CDR3 is CASSLAGTGVYEQYF. The CDR3 DNA reads TGTGCCAGCAGCTTAGCCGGGACAGGGGTGTACGAGCAGTACTTC.